A single T cell receptor (beta chain) is shown here with its context. The antigen remains unidentified. Since a much larger clone is just one base distant, this may be a read error. This sample's time point: persistent/refractory GD, antithyroid drugs over 5 years with positive TRAb. PBMC-derived RNA was used for the TCR library. Library construction for TCR beta used iRepertoire HTBI primers and Arm-PCR of CDR3 regions. TCRdb processed the multiplex PCR reads anew with MiXCR; each CDR3 protein has one entry. The table has 350,000 to 500,000 distinct CDR3 sequences, around 20% seen once; the top ten hold roughly an eighth. CDR3 length equals 14 residues. V was shortened by 3 bases and J by 4 bases, with 9 bases between the two germline ends. Germline values: CDR1 MNHEY, CDR2 SMNVEV (reference sequence). This sample stems from a study of regulatory T cells in long-lasting Graves disease. Findings and caveats of the study: Lower TCR diversity characterized persistent Graves' patients relative to newly diagnosed patients. The study found persistent patients shared more public clonotypes (more than 2,500) than new patients (roughly 880).

Material: peripheral blood mononuclear cells (PBMCs), obtained when the disease was refractory, from a patient treated with antithyroid drugs. The chain carries TRBV27 and TRBJ2-2; D not resolved. The TCR was taken from a female donor with Graves disease. DNA of the CDR3: TGTGCCAGCAGTTTGACGATTATCACCGGGGAGCTGTTTTTT. The encoded protein is CASSLTIITGELFF.